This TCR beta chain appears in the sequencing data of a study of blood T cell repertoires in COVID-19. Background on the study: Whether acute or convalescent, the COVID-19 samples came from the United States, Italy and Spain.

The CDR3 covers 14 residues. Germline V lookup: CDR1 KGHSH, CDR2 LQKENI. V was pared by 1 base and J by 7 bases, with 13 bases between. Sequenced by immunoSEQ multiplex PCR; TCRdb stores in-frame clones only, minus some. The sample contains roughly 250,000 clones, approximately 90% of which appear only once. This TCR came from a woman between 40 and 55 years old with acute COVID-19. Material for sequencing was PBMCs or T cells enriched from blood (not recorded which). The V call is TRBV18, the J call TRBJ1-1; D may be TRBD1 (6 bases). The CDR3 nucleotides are TGTGCCAGCTCACCACTTACAGGGCTAAATGAAGCTTTCTTT. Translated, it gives CASSPLTGLNEAFF.